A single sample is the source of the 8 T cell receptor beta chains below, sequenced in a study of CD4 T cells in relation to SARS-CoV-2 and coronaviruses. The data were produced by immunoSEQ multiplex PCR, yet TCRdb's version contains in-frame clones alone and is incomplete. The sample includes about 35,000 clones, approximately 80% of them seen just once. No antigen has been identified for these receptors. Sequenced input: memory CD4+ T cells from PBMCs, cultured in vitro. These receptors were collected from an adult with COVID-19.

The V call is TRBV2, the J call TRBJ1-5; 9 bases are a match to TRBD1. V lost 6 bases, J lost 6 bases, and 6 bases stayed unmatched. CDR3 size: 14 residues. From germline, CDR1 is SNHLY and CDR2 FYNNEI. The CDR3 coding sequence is TGTGCCAGCAGCGGGGACAGGGTAGGTCAGCCCCAGCATTTT. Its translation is CASSGDRVGQPQHF.

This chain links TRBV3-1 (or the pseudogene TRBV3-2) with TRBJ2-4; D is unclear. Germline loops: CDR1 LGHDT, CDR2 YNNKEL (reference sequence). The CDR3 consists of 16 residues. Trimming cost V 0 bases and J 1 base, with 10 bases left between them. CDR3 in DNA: TGTGCCAGCAGCCAAGATTTTATGAAGGCCAAAAACATTCAGTACTTC. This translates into CASSQDFMKAKNIQYF.

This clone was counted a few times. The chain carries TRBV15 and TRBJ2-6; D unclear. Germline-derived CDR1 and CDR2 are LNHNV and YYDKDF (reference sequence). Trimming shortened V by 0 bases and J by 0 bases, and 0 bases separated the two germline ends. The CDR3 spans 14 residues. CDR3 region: CATSRDSGANVLTF. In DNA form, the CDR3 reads TGTGCCACCAGCAGAGACTCTGGGGCCAACGTCCTGACTTTC.

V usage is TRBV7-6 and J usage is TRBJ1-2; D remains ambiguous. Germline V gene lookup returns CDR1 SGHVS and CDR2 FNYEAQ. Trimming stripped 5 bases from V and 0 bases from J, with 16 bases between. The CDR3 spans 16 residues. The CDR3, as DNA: TGTGCCAGCAGCCCCCTCGGTTGGCAGGCTAACTATGGCTACACCTTC. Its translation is CASSPLGWQANYGYTF.

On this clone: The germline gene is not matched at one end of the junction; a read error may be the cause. CDR3: CASSRTLRRQGLETQYF. In nucleotides, the CDR3 is TGTGCTAGCAGCCGAACCTTACGTAGACAGGGCTTGGAGACCCAGTACTTC. The chain carries TRBV7-7 and TRBJ2-5, with 7 bases fitting TRBD1. This CDR3 spans 17 amino acids. Looked up from germline, CDR1 is SSHAT and CDR2 is FNYEAQ (reference sequence).

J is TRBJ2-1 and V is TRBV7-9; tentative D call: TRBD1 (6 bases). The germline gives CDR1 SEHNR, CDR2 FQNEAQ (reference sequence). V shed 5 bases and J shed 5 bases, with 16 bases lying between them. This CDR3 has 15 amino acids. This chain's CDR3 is CASSQTGTLHNEQFF. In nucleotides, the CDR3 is TGTGCCAGCAGCCAGACAGGCACACTCCACAATGAGCAGTTCTTC. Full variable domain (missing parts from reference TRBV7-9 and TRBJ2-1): DTGVSQNPRHKITKRGQNVTFRCDPISEHNRLYWYRQTLGQGPEFLTYFQNEAQLEKSRLLSDRFSAERPKGSFSTLEIQRTEQGDSAMYLCASSQTGTLHNEQFFGPGTRLTVL.

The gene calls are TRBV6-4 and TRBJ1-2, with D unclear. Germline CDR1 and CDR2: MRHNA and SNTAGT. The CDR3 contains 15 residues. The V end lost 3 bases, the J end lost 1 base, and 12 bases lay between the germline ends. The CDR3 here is CASSDADHNNYGYTF. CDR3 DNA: TGTGCCAGCAGTGATGCGGACCATAATAACTATGGCTACACCTTC.

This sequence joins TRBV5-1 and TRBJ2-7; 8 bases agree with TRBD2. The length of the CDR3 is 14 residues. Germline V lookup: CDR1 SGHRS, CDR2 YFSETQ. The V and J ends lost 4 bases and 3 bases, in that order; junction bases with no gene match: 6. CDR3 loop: CASSPAGAVYEQYF. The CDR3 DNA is TGCGCCAGCAGCCCAGCGGGAGCGGTCTACGAGCAGTACTTC.